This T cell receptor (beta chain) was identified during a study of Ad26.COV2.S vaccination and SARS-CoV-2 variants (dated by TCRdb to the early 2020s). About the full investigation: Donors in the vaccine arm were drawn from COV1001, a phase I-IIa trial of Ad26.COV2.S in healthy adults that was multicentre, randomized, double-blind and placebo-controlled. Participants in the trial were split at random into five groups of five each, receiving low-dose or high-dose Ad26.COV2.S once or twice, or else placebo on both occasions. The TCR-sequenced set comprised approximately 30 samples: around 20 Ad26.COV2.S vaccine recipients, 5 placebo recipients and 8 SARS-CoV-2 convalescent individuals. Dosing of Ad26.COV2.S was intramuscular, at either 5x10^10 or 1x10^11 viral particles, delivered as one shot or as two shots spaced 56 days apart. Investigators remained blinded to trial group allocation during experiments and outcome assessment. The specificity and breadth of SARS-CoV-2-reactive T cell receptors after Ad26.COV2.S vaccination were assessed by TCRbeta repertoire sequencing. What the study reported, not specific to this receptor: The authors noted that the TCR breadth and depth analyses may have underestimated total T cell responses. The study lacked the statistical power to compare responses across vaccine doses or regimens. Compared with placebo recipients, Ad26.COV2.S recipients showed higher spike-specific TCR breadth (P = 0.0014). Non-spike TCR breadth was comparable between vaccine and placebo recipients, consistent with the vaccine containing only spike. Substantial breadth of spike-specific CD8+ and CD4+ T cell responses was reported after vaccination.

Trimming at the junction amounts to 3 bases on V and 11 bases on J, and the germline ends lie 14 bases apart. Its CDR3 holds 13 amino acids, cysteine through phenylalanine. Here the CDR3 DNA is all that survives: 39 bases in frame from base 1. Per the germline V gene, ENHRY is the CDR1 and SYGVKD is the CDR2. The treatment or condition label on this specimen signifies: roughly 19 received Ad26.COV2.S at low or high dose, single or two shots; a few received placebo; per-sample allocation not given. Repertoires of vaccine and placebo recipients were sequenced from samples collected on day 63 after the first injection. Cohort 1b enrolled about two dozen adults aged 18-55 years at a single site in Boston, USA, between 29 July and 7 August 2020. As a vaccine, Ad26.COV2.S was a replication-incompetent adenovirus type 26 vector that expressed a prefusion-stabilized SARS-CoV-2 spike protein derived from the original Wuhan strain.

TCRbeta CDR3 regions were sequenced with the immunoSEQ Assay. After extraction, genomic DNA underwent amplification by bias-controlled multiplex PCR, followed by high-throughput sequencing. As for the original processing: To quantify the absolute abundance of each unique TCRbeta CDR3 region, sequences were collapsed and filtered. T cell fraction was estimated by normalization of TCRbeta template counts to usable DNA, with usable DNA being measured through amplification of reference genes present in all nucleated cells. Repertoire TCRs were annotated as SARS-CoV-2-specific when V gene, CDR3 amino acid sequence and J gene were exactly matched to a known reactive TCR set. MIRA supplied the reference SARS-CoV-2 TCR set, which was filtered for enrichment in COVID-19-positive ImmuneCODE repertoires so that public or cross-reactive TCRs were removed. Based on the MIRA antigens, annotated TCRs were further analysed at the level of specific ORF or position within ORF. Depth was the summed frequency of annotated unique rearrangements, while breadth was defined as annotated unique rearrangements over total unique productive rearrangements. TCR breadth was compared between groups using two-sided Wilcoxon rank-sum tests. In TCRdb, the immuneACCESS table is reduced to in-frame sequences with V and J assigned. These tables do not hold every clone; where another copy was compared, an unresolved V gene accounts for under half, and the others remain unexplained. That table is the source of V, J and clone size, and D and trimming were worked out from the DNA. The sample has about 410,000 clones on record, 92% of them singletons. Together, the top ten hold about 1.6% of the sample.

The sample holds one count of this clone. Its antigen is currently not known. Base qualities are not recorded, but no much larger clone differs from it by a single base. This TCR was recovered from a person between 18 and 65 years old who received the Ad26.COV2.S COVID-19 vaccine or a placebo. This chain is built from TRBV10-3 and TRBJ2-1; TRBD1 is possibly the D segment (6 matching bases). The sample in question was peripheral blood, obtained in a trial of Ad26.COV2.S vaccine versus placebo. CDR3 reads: CAISEGSGAQQFF. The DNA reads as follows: TGTGCCATCAGTGAAGGGTCAGGGGCCCAGCAGTTCTTC.